These 24 T cell receptor beta chains were all obtained from the same sample, sequenced in a study of T cells in tuberculosis. Data came from immunoSEQ multiplex PCR; TCRdb stores just in-frame clones and leaves some out. The table shows about 24,000 clones, with 95% occurring only once. The specimen sequenced was PBMCs. These receptors were obtained from a donor under 30 with latent tuberculosis or without tuberculosis infection.

The chain joins TRBV9 to TRBJ1-2, with D uncertain. This CDR3 is 17 amino acids long. Trimming shortened V by 0 bases and J by 10 bases, and 25 bases separated the two germline ends. Germline CDR1 and CDR2: SGDLS and YYNGEE. In DNA form, the CDR3 reads TGTGCCAGCAGCGTAGCTGGCAGGCGCGGCGGGTTTTCTGCCTACACCTTC. Translation gives CASSVAGRRGGFSAYTF.

The chain has TRBV6-4 and TRBJ1-2, with D hard to call. Germline V CDR1 and CDR2: MRHNA, SNTAGT. This CDR3 contains 14 residues. V was pared by 0 bases and J by 8 bases, with 13 bases between. In DNA form, the CDR3 reads TGTGCCAGCAGTGACTCCCCGGGGTATGGCGGCTACACCTTC. The encoded protein is CASSDSPGYGGYTF.

The chain uses TRBV30 and TRBJ1-2, with TRBD1 matching 8 bases. CDR1 is GTSNPN and CDR2 is SVGIG in the germline V gene (reference sequence). V lost 6 bases, J lost 4 bases, and 10 bases stayed unmatched. CDR3 size: 14 residues. This CDR3 is CACGRQGLGYGYTF. In nucleotides, the CDR3 is TGTGCCTGCGGCCGACAGGGGTTAGGCTATGGCTACACCTTC. Based on the CDR3 plus reference TRBV30 and TRBJ1-2, the full variable domain is SQTIHQWPATLVQPVGSPLSLECTVEGTSNPNLYWYRQAAGRGLQLLFYSVGIGQISSEVPQNLSASRPQDRQFILSSKKLLLSDSGFYLCACGRQGLGYGYTFGSGTRLTVV.

The rearrangement links TRBV21-1 to TRBJ2-2; TRBD1, as called in the table, went unchecked against the DNA. TRBV21-1 is shown as a pseudogene. This CDR3 region has 14 residues. The CDR3 DNA follows: TGTGCCAGCAGCCGCCAAAGGGGCACCGGGGAGCTGTTTTTT. It specifies CASSRQRGTGELFF.

The J gene is TRBJ2-3, the V gene TRBV2, with 11 bases that match TRBD2. V shed 3 bases and J 0 bases; nucleotides not matched to a gene: 8. Per germline, CDR1 SNHLY and CDR2 FYNNEI. CDR3 length: 18 residues. CDR3 amino acids: CASSDPSGGPRSTDTQYF. CDR3 sequence (DNA): TGTGCCAGCAGTGACCCTAGCGGGGGGCCCCGAAGCACAGATACGCAGTATTTT. The complete variable domain, with remaining parts taken from reference TRBV2 and TRBJ2-3, reads EPEVTQTPSHQVTQMGQEVILRCVPISNHLYFYWYRQILGQKVEFLVSFYNNEISEKSEIFDDQFSVERPDGSNFTLKIRSTKLEDSAMYFCASSDPSGGPRSTDTQYFGPGTRLTVL.

The chain combines TRBV6-1 with TRBJ1-2, with unresolved D. Germline V lookup: CDR1 MNHNS, CDR2 SASEGT. The CDR3 sequence is 15 residues long. V lost 1 base to trimming and J lost 1 base, with 10 bases between them. The CDR3 sequence: CASSEGPGDNYGYTF. The DNA for the CDR3 is TGTGCCAGCAGTGAAGGCCCAGGCGATAACTATGGCTACACCTTC.

This chain links TRBV4-1 with TRBJ1-6, with D perhaps matching TRBD1 (5 bases). The length of the CDR3 is 17 residues. CDR1 and CDR2 (germline): MGHRA, YSYEKL. The V end lost 1 base, the J end lost 2 bases, and 12 bases lay between the germline ends. Written as DNA, the CDR3 is TGCGCCAGCAGCCAAGGGCAGGGTAAAGCCTATAATTCACCCCTCCACTTT. Its translation: CASSQGQGKAYNSPLHF.

The chain has TRBV6-1 and TRBJ1-3; D is unclear. From germline, CDR1 is MNHNS and CDR2 SASEGT. V was shortened by 1 base and J by 2 bases, with 18 bases between the two germline ends. This CDR3 contains 18 residues. The CDR3 sequence: CASSEEAGWVYPGNTIYF. For the CDR3, the DNA is TGTGCCAGCAGTGAAGAGGCAGGTTGGGTGTACCCTGGAAACACCATATATTTT.

The genes are TRBV19 and TRBJ2-6; no clear D gene. The CDR3 has 16 amino acids. CDR1 is LNHDA and CDR2 is SQIVND in the germline V gene (reference sequence). Deletions cut 0 bases from V and 2 bases from J, with 8 bases between. CDR3 sequence: CASSIDRVTGANVLTF. CDR3 DNA sequence: TGTGCCAGTAGTATAGACCGGGTAACTGGGGCCAACGTCCTGACTTTC.

The CDR3 bases are TGTGCCAGCTCACCACGGACAGGGGATGGCTACACCTTC. Translating gives CASSPRTGDGYTF. The rearrangement links TRBV18 to TRBJ1-2, with 9 bases lining up with TRBD1. V dropped 1 base and J dropped 6; count of bases not matched to a gene: 0. Germline CDR1 reads KGHSH; CDR2 reads LQKENI. This CDR3 has 13 residues.

This clone occurred once. This rearrangement joins TRBV6-5 to TRBJ2-3; D perhaps matches TRBD2 (6 bases). This CDR3 is built from 15 residues. Trimming removed 2 bases at V and 4 bases at J, with 13 bases between. Per germline, CDR1 MNHEY and CDR2 SVGAGI. The CDR3 reads CASSYNLALADTQYF. The CDR3 nucleotides are TGTGCCAGCAGTTACAACCTAGCGCTAGCAGATACGCAGTATTTT.

The chain carries TRBV5-1 and TRBJ2-3, with 12 bases identical to TRBD2. Germline V lookup: CDR1 SGHRS, CDR2 YFSETQ. Trimming took 6 bases from V and 4 from J; bases not matched to a gene: 12. This CDR3 comprises 17 residues. The CDR3 here is CASTEKRLAGASDTQYF. CDR3 coding DNA: TGCGCCAGCACAGAGAAACGACTAGCGGGGGCTTCAGATACGCAGTATTTT.

This chain connects TRBV7-9 to TRBJ2-6, with unresolved D. Deletions cut 5 bases from V and 2 bases from J, with 13 bases between. This CDR3 spans 16 amino acids. Looked up from germline, CDR1 is SEHNR and CDR2 is FQNEAQ (reference sequence). The CDR3 DNA reads TGTGCCAGCAGCCCCCCGCTGCGAACTGGGGCCAACGTCCTGACTTTC. As protein: CASSPPLRTGANVLTF.

The V and J genes are TRBV6-1 and TRBJ2-7; D is unclear. Germline V lookup: CDR1 MNHNS, CDR2 SASEGT. The CDR3 runs 14 residues. V was shortened by 0 bases and J by 1 base, with 7 bases between the two germline ends. CDR3 in amino acids: CASSEADGSYEQYV. The CDR3 DNA is TGTGCCAGCAGTGAAGCTGACGGGTCCTACGAGCAGTACGTC.

The rearrangement links TRBV10-3 to TRBJ2-1; 7 positions match TRBD1. The CDR3 is 14 amino acids. V lost 4 bases and J lost 5; bases outside the gene matches: 5. Germline CDR1 and CDR2: ENHRY and SYGVKD. CDR3: CAISGWTGDNEQFF. The CDR3 DNA reads as TGTGCCATCAGTGGTTGGACAGGAGACAATGAGCAGTTCTTC.

The chain joins TRBV6-1 to TRBJ1-2; D unresolved. The CDR3 runs to 13 residues. Trimming took 5 bases from V and 5 from J, leaving 12 bases between them. The germline gives CDR1 MNHNS, CDR2 SASEGT. This CDR3 reads CASSPGFRYGYTF. The CDR3 DNA follows: TGTGCCAGCAGTCCGGGGTTCCGGTATGGCTACACCTTC.

The chain has TRBV5-1 and TRBJ2-7, with a weak D call TRBD2 (5 bases). Germline CDR1 SGHRS, CDR2 YFSETQ. V shed 0 bases and J shed 4 bases, with 8 bases lying between them. The CDR3 is made up of 13 amino acids. CDR3: CASSLDGLYEQYV. CDR3 coding DNA: TGCGCCAGCAGCTTGGATGGACTTTACGAGCAGTACGTC.

The CDR3: CASSRTGDYGYTF. The DNA for the CDR3 is TGTGCCAGCAGTCGTACAGGGGACTATGGCTACACCTTC. The chain carries TRBV6-5 and TRBJ1-2; 7 bases map to TRBD1. V lost 5 bases to trimming and J lost 3 bases; unmatched junction nucleotides: 3. The CDR3 spans 13 residues. The germline gives CDR1 MNHEY, CDR2 SVGAGI.

The chain has TRBV10-3 and TRBJ2-5, with 10 bases identical to TRBD2. The germline V gene encodes CDR1 ENHRY and CDR2 SYGVKD. The CDR3 is 14 amino acids. Trimming cost V 8 bases and J 0 bases; bases outside gene matches: 3. The DNA for the CDR3 is TGTGCCATCGGGACTAGCGAGAACCAAGAGACCCAGTACTTC. This gives the protein CAIGTSENQETQYF.

J is TRBJ2-1 and V is TRBV5-1; no definite D call. The CDR3 totals 11 residues. The germline V gene has CDR1 SGHRS and CDR2 YFSETQ. Trimming cost V 1 base and J 8 bases, with 4 bases left between them. The CDR3 nucleotides read TGCGCCAGCAGCTTGAGAGATGAGCAGTTCTTC. Encoded protein: CASSLRDEQFF.

To note about this clone: The junction differs from germline at one of its ends, possibly a read error. The chain combines TRBV2 with TRBJ1-6, with 9 positions matching TRBD1. CDR1 and CDR2 (germline): SNHLY, FYNNEI. This CDR3 is built from 19 residues. The CDR3 coding sequence is TGTGCCAGCAGGGAAGGGACAGGGACTCAATTTACGTATAATTCACCCCTCCACTTT. This sequence encodes CASREGTGTQFTYNSPLHF.

The rearrangement joins TRBV4-1 to TRBJ1-2; possibly TRBD1 for D (6 bases). V was clipped by 3 bases and J by 2 bases, with 16 bases between them. CDR1 and CDR2 from the germline V gene are MGHRA and YSYEKL. This CDR3 comprises 16 residues. CDR3 amino acids: CASSHMSQGTNYGYTF. The CDR3 coding sequence is TGCGCCAGCAGCCACATGTCTCAGGGGACAAACTATGGCTACACCTTC.

The chain couples TRBV30 to TRBJ1-2, with 12 bases fitting TRBD1. The CDR3 covers 19 residues. J lost 6 bases, V lost 2 bases, and 19 bases had no gene match. The germline CDR1 and CDR2 sequences are GTSNPN and SVGIG (reference sequence). The CDR3 sequence: CAWSPLSGTGGAYSNGYTF. The CDR3 region has the DNA TGTGCCTGGAGTCCACTCTCGGGGACAGGGGGCGCTTATTCCAATGGCTACACCTTC. Combining the CDR3 with reference TRBV30 and TRBJ1-2 gives the whole variable domain SQTIHQWPATLVQPVGSPLSLECTVEGTSNPNLYWYRQAAGRGLQLLFYSVGIGQISSEVPQNLSASRPQDRQFILSSKKLLLSDSGFYLCAWSPLSGTGGAYSNGYTFGSGTRLTVV.

The V gene is TRBV6-5, the J gene TRBJ1-2; D gene uncertain. Germline V gene data show CDR1 as MNHEY and CDR2 as SVGAGI. Between the trimmed V and J ends, which lost 0 bases and 1 base, there was a span of 6 bases. There are 14 residues in the CDR3. CDR3 sequence reads: CASSYSAVNYGYTF. The CDR3 DNA reads TGTGCCAGCAGTTACTCGGCAGTTAACTATGGCTACACCTTC.